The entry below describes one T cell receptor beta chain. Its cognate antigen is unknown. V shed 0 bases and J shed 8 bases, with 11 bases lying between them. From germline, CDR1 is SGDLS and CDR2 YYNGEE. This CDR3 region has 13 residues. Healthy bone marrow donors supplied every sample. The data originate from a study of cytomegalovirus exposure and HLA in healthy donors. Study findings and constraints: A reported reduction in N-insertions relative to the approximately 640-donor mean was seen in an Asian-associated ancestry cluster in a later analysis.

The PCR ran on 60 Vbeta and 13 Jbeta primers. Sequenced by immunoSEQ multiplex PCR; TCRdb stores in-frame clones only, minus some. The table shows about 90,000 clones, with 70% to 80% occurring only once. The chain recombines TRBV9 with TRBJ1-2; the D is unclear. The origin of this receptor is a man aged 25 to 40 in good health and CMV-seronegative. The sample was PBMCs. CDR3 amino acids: CASSVESFVGYTF. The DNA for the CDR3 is TGTGCCAGCAGCGTAGAATCCTTCGTGGGCTACACCTTC.